Below are 32 T cell receptor beta chains sequenced from a single sample in a study of Graves' ophthalmopathy and Graves' hyperthyroidism. From RNA, the CDR3 regions of TCR beta chains were amplified and sequenced. RT-PCR in the first round used HTBI primers; a second-round multiplex PCR followed. A single record per CDR3 protein comes from TCRdb applying MiXCR to the multiplex PCR reads. The data contain approximately 330,000 distinct CDR3 sequences, about 17% of them singletons. Sequenced input: peripheral blood. The receptors shown here come from an adult man with Graves' ophthalmopathy.

The chain recombines TRBV12-3 or TRBV12-4 with TRBJ1-2, with TRBD1 matching over 8 bases. The CDR3 length is 13 residues. Trimming took 6 bases from V and 5 from J; bases not matched to a gene: 5. The CDR3 DNA reads TGTGCCAGCAGACCAGGGGGCGGGTATGGCTACACCTTC. Protein sequence: CASRPGGGYGYTF.

The chain links TRBV6-1 to TRBJ1-3; D is unclear. V gave up 5 bases and J gave up 6 bases, with 14 bases separating them. This CDR3 spans 14 amino acids. Germline V lookup: CDR1 MNHNS, CDR2 SASEGT. CDR3 amino acids: CASSRLSSLNTIYF. Written as DNA, the CDR3 is TGTGCCAGCAGTAGACTATCCTCGTTAAACACCATATATTTT.

This clonotype was found a few times. The genes are TRBV11-2 and TRBJ2-2, with D possibly TRBD2 on 5 matching bases. Germline assignment: CDR1 SGHAT and CDR2 FQNNGV. The CDR3 runs to 17 residues. The V end lost 2 bases, the J end lost 1 base, and 14 bases lay between the germline ends. The CDR3 DNA reads as TGTGCCAGCAGCTTATCTAGCAGCACCCAGAACACCGGGGAGCTGTTTTTT. This translates into CASSLSSSTQNTGELFF.

There are many counts of this clonotype. The gene calls are TRBV6-1 and TRBJ1-2, with D unresolved. Trimming took off 6 bases at V and 0 bases at J, with 14 bases between the two ends. This CDR3 contains 15 residues. In germline, CDR1 is MNHNS, CDR2 SASEGT. Here the CDR3 reads CASRPGITTNYGYTF. CDR3 DNA: TGTGCCAGCAGGCCCGGAATAACCACTAACTATGGCTACACCTTC.

This clonotype has ten or more counts. This chain links TRBV3-1 with TRBJ2-7; a weak D match, TRBD1 (5 bases). CDR3 length: 13 amino acids. In germline, CDR1 is LGHDT, CDR2 YNNKEL (reference sequence). V was pared by 6 bases and J by 5 bases, with 14 bases between. CDR3: CASRDMGIDEQYF. DNA for the CDR3: TGTGCCAGCAGGGACATGGGTATCGACGAGCAGTACTTC.

This clonotype was seen at least ten times. This chain connects TRBV30 to TRBJ1-6; a possible D gene is TRBD1 (5 bases). This CDR3 is 14 amino acids long. Per the germline V gene, CDR1 is GTSNPN and CDR2 is SVGIG (reference sequence). V lost 0 bases and J lost 8, with 11 bases in between. CDR3 loop: CAWSVRGGDSPLHF. CDR3 in DNA: TGTGCCTGGAGTGTACGGGGGGGGGATTCACCCCTCCACTTT.

This clonotype appeared many times. The gene calls are TRBV5-1 and TRBJ1-6, with 7 bases lining up with TRBD1. The V gene end was trimmed by 0 bases and the J gene end by 5 bases; junction bases not matched to a gene: 11. The CDR3 is made up of 18 amino acids. The germline gives CDR1 SGHRS, CDR2 YFSETQ. The CDR3 region has the DNA TGCGCCAGCAGCTTGGTGGACCGGGACAGTAGAAATAATTCACCCCTCCACTTT. This codes for CASSLVDRDSRNNSPLHF.

This clonotype was seen repeatedly, ten times or more. This chain links TRBV6-5 with TRBJ2-7; D gene uncertain. V gave up 0 bases and J gave up 5 bases, with 11 bases separating them. Germline V gene lookup returns CDR1 MNHEY and CDR2 SVGAGI. The CDR3 extends over 14 amino acids. CDR3 in amino acids: CASSYSRGVHEQYF. In nucleotides, the CDR3 is TGTGCCAGCAGTTACTCGAGAGGAGTCCACGAGCAGTACTTC.

The chain uses TRBV6-1 and TRBJ2-7; D may match TRBD1 or TRBD2 (5 bases each). Between the trimmed V and J ends, which lost 6 bases and 2 bases, there was a span of 8 bases. Germline V CDR1 and CDR2: MNHNS, SASEGT. This CDR3 spans 12 amino acids. In DNA, the CDR3 is TGTGCCAGCAGGAGGGGTCCCTACGAGCAGTACTTC. The encoded protein is CASRRGPYEQYF.

There are many counts of this clonotype. V is TRBV20-1 and J is TRBJ1-2; possible D gene TRBD1, 5 bases. V gave up 3 bases and J gave up 1 base, with 6 bases separating them. The CDR3 spans 12 residues. Germline CDR1 is DFQATT and CDR2 is SNEGSKA (reference sequence). The CDR3 sequence is CSASDSNYGYTF. The CDR3 nucleotides are TGCAGTGCTAGTGACAGTAACTATGGCTACACCTTC.

The V call is TRBV4-1, the J call TRBJ2-4; maybe TRBD1 (5 bases). The V end was cut by 4 bases, the J end by 8 bases, with 15 bases between. Germline V gives CDR1 MGHRA, CDR2 YSYEKL. This CDR3 is built from 14 residues. As DNA, the CDR3 is TGCGCCAGCAGCCCCCGGACACCCGCGCACATTCAGTACTTC. Amino acid sequence: CASSPRTPAHIQYF.

This clonotype was seen at least ten times. CDR3 in amino acids: CASSLTSGGPKDRELFF. In nucleotides, the CDR3 is TGTGCCAGCAGTTTAACCAGCGGGGGACCAAAGGACAGGGAGCTGTTTTTT. The V and J genes are TRBV28 and TRBJ2-2; TRBD2 agrees at 8 bases. The CDR3 loop spans 17 amino acids. Looked up from germline, CDR1 is MDHEN and CDR2 is SYDVKM. After removal of 2 bases from V and 9 bases from J, the junction contained 14 bases not matched to a gene.

This clonotype was counted many times. An end of the junction does not agree with germline; a read error may underlie this. The genes are TRBV2 and TRBJ1-1; no clear D. The CDR3 contains 14 residues. The germline CDR1 and CDR2 sequences are SNHLY and FYNNEI. CDR3 nucleotides: TGCGCCAGCCATTGGAGGGTTCTTGGCACTGAAGCTTTCTTT. Amino acid sequence: CASHWRVLGTEAFF. The whole variable domain, remainder taken from reference TRBV2 and TRBJ1-1, is EPEVTQTPSHQVTQMGQEVILRCVPISNHLYFYWYRQILGQKVEFLVSFYNNEISEKSEIFDDQFSVERPDGSNFTLKIRSTKLEDSAMYFCASHWRVLGTEAFFGQGTRLTVV.

At least ten counts were recorded for this clonotype. The V call is TRBV9, the J call TRBJ2-2, with 15 positions matching TRBD2. Germline CDR1 SGDLS, CDR2 YYNGEE. V trimming: 0 bases; J trimming: 6 bases; junction bases outside the gene matches: 3. The CDR3 length is 17 residues. The CDR3 sequence is CASSVAGLAGGSGELFF. As DNA, the CDR3 is TGTGCCAGCAGCGTAGCCGGACTAGCGGGGGGGTCCGGGGAGCTGTTTTTT.

This clonotype occurred many times. The V and J genes are TRBV7-2 and TRBJ2-7; TRBD1 matches 9 bases. This CDR3 comprises 13 residues. The ends lost 6 bases at V and 7 bases at J; junction bases unmatched: 7. In germline, CDR1 is SGHTA, CDR2 FQGNSA. CDR3 nucleotide sequence: TGTGCCAGCAGGGGGACAGGGCTCGATGAGCAGTACTTC. It specifies CASRGTGLDEQYF.

This clonotype was seen at least ten times. V usage is TRBV12-3 or TRBV12-4 and J usage is TRBJ1-1; D is undetermined. Trimming pared 2 bases from V and 5 bases from J, leaving 9 bases between. There are 13 residues in the CDR3. In nucleotides, the CDR3 is TGTGCCAGCAGTTTAACGGTAGTAACTGAAGCTTTCTTT. As protein: CASSLTVVTEAFF.

This clonotype was picked up many times. The gene calls are TRBV10-3 and TRBJ2-7; 9 nucleotides align to TRBD1. The V segment lost 11 bases and the J segment 0 bases; nucleotides outside the gene matches: 5. CDR3 length: 13 residues. Per the germline V gene, CDR1 is ENHRY and CDR2 is SYGVKD. This CDR3 is CAYRDRDSYEQYF. In DNA, the CDR3 is TGTGCCTATCGGGACAGGGACTCCTACGAGCAGTACTTC.

This clonotype was seen many times. The V and J genes are TRBV4-1 and TRBJ2-7; 9 bases agree with TRBD2. CDR1 and CDR2 (germline): MGHRA, YSYEKL. CDR3 size: 16 residues. Trimming cost V 0 bases and J 3 bases; bases outside gene matches: 6. In DNA form, the CDR3 reads TGCGCCAGCAGCCAAGATCAGGGACTAGCTGACTACGAGCAGTACTTC. Translated, it gives CASSQDQGLADYEQYF.

This clonotype occurred many times. The J gene is TRBJ1-5, the V gene TRBV11-2; D is perhaps TRBD1 (5 bases). V lost 6 bases and J lost 4, with 13 bases in between. Germline assignment: CDR1 SGHAT and CDR2 FQNNGV. CDR3 length equals 14 residues. CDR3 sequence (DNA): TGTGCCAGCAGTTTATTTGGGGCAAATCAGCCCCAGCATTTT. Translation: CASSLFGANQPQHF. Full variable domain (missing parts from reference TRBV11-2 and TRBJ1-5): EAGVAQSPRYKIIEKRQSVAFWCNPISGHATLYWYQQILGQGPKLLIQFQNNGVVDDSQLPKDRFSAERLKGVDSTLKIQPAKLEDSAVYLCASSLFGANQPQHFGDGTRLSIL.

In this sample, this clonotype turned up many times. The J gene is TRBJ1-2, the V gene TRBV5-1; D might be TRBD1 (5 bases). V lost 6 bases, J lost 7 bases, and 13 bases lay in between. Germline V lookup: CDR1 SGHRS, CDR2 YFSETQ. The CDR3 loop spans 12 amino acids. The DNA for the CDR3 is TGCGCCAGCACATCCAGGGTCGGTGGCTACACCTTC. This translates into CASTSRVGGYTF.

The chain carries TRBV27 and TRBJ2-5; D not certain. The length of the CDR3 is 14 residues. V gave up 6 bases and J gave up 1 base, with 12 bases separating them. Germline V lookup: CDR1 MNHEY, CDR2 SMNVEV (reference sequence). This CDR3 reads CASSEGWTQETQYF. As DNA, the CDR3 is TGTGCCAGCAGCGAAGGTTGGACCCAAGAGACCCAGTACTTC.

This clonotype came up many times. Just one base apart from a much larger clone, this may be a read error. V gene TRBV29-1 combines with J gene TRBJ2-5; no clear D gene. This CDR3 comprises 9 residues. Germline loops: CDR1 SQVTM, CDR2 ANQGSEA. V was pared by 4 bases and J by 4 bases, with 1 base between. The CDR3 spells CSVGETQYF. The CDR3 region has the DNA TGCAGCGTTGGAGAGACCCAGTACTTC.

The CDR3 sequence: CASSPMVGVYTEAFF. Here the CDR3 DNA reads TGTGCCAGCAGTCCAATGGTGGGGGTATATACTGAAGCTTTCTTT. This chain links TRBV6-2 or TRBV6-3 with TRBJ1-1, with TRBD1 as a possible D gene (5 bases). The germline V gene has CDR1 MNHEY and CDR2 SVGEGT. CDR3 size: 15 residues. Trimming removed 5 bases at V and 5 bases at J, with 18 bases between.

This clonotype has at least ten counts. The J gene is TRBJ2-7, the V gene TRBV5-5, with unresolved D. This CDR3 has 12 residues. Trimming took 4 bases from V and 2 from J, leaving 7 bases between them. CDR1 is SGHKS, CDR2 YYEKEE, per germline (reference sequence). As DNA, the CDR3 is TGTGCCAGCAGCCCAGGTGCCTACGAGCAGTACTTC. Amino acids: CASSPGAYEQYF.

The table lists this clonotype with a few counts. The chain couples TRBV11-2 to TRBJ2-7, with D maybe TRBD1 (6 bases). The CDR3 runs to 11 residues. Trimming left V 5 bases short and J 9 bases short, with 11 bases between. Germline V gene data show CDR1 as SGHAT and CDR2 as FQNNGV. The CDR3 region is CASSTGQVQYF. The DNA for the CDR3 is TGTGCCAGCAGCACGGGACAAGTGCAGTACTTC. Full variable domain (outside the CDR3, taken from reference TRBV11-2 and TRBJ2-7): EAGVAQSPRYKIIEKRQSVAFWCNPISGHATLYWYQQILGQGPKLLIQFQNNGVVDDSQLPKDRFSAERLKGVDSTLKIQPAKLEDSAVYLCASSTGQVQYFGPGTRLTVT.

This clonotype was detected ten times or more. V usage is TRBV30 and J usage is TRBJ2-2; tentatively, D is TRBD2 (6 bases). The CDR3 runs to 13 residues. The germline CDR1 and CDR2 sequences are GTSNPN and SVGIG (reference sequence). The V end was cut by 6 bases, the J end by 6 bases, with 14 bases between. CDR3 in DNA: TGTGCCTGCCCTTTTACGGGGGCCGGGGAGCTGTTTTTT. The encoded protein is CACPFTGAGELFF.

This clonotype was counted many times. In DNA, the CDR3 is TGTGCCAGCAGTTTTGGTAGCGGGGAGGAGACCCAGTACTTC. This encodes CASSFGSGEETQYF. This rearrangement joins TRBV12-3 or TRBV12-4 to TRBJ2-5; 8 nucleotides match TRBD2. V was pared by 3 bases and J by 5 bases, with 5 bases of the junction left unmatched. This CDR3 is 14 amino acids long.

Ten or more counts support this clonotype. The gene calls are TRBV12-3 or TRBV12-4 and TRBJ2-5; D may be TRBD1 (5 bases). V was pared by 0 bases and J by 2 bases, with 7 bases between. The CDR3 has 14 amino acids. CDR3: CASSLADNQETQYF. The CDR3 nucleotides read TGTGCCAGCAGTTTAGCGGACAATCAAGAGACCCAGTACTTC.

This clonotype appeared once. The chain combines TRBV6-1 with TRBJ2-7; maybe TRBD1 (6 bases). Trimming cost V 3 bases and J 2 bases, with 11 bases left between them. CDR3 size: 14 residues. The germline CDR1 and CDR2 sequences are MNHNS and SASEGT. The CDR3 sequence: CASSDPGTPYEQYF. The CDR3 nucleotides are TGTGCCAGCAGTGACCCCGGGACACCCTACGAGCAGTACTTC.

This clonotype has at least ten counts. V is TRBV5-1 and J is TRBJ1-1; D might be TRBD1 (6 bases). Trimming removed 2 bases from V and 3 bases from J, with 11 bases in between. The CDR3 has 14 residues. CDR1 SGHRS and CDR2 YFSETQ come from the germline V gene. CDR3 sequence reads: CASSFGTSYTEAFF. The CDR3 coding sequence is TGCGCCAGCAGCTTCGGGACAAGTTACACTGAAGCTTTCTTT.

This clonotype has ten or more counts. The V gene is TRBV6-5, the J gene TRBJ2-7; D gene ambiguous. Germline assignment: CDR1 MNHEY and CDR2 SVGAGI. Trimming removed 1 base from V and 4 bases from J, with 14 bases in between. The CDR3 is 15 amino acids. CDR3 region: CASSYYGDPGYEQYF. CDR3 in DNA: TGTGCCAGCAGTTACTACGGCGACCCTGGGTACGAGCAGTACTTC.

This clonotype occurred many times. The chain couples TRBV9 to TRBJ2-5; tentatively, D is TRBD1 (5 bases). The CDR3 covers 14 residues. Trimming removed 0 bases from V and 1 base from J, with 7 bases in between. Germline lookup yields CDR1 SGDLS and CDR2 YYNGEE. The CDR3 is CASSVGQPQETQYF. For the CDR3, the DNA is TGTGCCAGCAGCGTAGGACAGCCCCAAGAGACCCAGTACTTC.